Below are 3 T cell receptor beta chains sequenced from a single sample in a study of blood T cells in healthy people across ages. A sample-barcoded 5' primer and a J-beta primer mix were used in a second PCR of roughly 6 to 12 cycles. TCRdb analysed the 5' RACE reads with MiXCR anew, one entry per CDR3 protein. The repertoire includes about 730,000 distinct CDR3 sequences, roughly two fifths of them detected once, and less than 25% sits in the top ten. Sequencing used blood. The receptors stem from a woman aged 55-70 years in good health.

In this sample, this clonotype turned up many times. The rearrangement joins TRBV20-1 to TRBJ2-7, with D possibly matching TRBD2 (6 bases). With 5 bases removed from V and 2 bases from J, the gap between germline ends came to 10 bases. The V gene's germline CDR1 is DFQATT and CDR2 SNEGSKA (reference sequence). The CDR3 length is 12 residues. The CDR3 sequence is CSAPRTTYEQYF. CDR3 DNA sequence: TGCAGTGCTCCAAGGACTACCTACGAGCAGTACTTC.

The chain uses TRBV5-4 and TRBJ2-5; 7 bases line up with TRBD2. Germline lookup yields CDR1 SGHNT and CDR2 YYREEE (reference sequence). The CDR3 has 16 residues. Germline trimming cut 4 bases from V and 2 bases from J; bases unmatched to any gene: 11. The CDR3 reads CASSLTVTSEQETQYF. DNA for the CDR3: TGTGCCAGCAGCCTGACGGTCACTAGCGAGCAAGAGACCCAGTACTTC.

V is TRBV7-3 and J is TRBJ2-2; TRBD2 agrees at 7 bases. This CDR3 contains 16 residues. Germline V gene lookup returns CDR1 SGHTA and CDR2 FQGTGA. J gave up 5 bases and V 5 bases, and 11 bases lay outside the gene matches. The CDR3 here is CASSPGGSSGTGELFF. The DNA for the CDR3 is TGTGCCAGCAGCCCGGGCGGGAGTTCGGGTACCGGGGAGCTGTTTTTT. Based on the CDR3 plus reference TRBV7-3 and TRBJ2-2, the full variable domain is GAGVSQTPSNKVTEKGKYVELRCDPISGHTALYWYRQSLGQGPEFLIYFQGTGAADDSGLPNDRFFAVRPEGSVSTLKIQRTERGDSAVYLCASSPGGSSGTGELFFGEGSRLTVL.